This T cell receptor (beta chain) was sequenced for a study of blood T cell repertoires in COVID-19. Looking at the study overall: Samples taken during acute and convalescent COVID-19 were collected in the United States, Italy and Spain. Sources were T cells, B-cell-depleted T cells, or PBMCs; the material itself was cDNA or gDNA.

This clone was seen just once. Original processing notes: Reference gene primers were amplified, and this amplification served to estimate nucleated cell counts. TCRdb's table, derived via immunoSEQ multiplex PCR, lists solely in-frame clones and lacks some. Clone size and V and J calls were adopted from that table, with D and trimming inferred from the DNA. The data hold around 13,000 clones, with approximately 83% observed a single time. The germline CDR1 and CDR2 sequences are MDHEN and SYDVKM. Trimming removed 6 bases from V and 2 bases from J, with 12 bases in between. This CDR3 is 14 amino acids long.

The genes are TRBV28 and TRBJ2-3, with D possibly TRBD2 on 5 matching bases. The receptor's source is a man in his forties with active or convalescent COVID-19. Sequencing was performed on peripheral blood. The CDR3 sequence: CASRGLFDTDTQYF. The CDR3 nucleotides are TGTGCCAGCAGAGGACTTTTCGACACAGATACGCAGTATTTT.